The present T cell receptor (beta chain) was sequenced within a study of brain T cells in children with intractable seizures. CDR1 is SGHNT and CDR2 is YENEEA in the germline V gene. The CDR3 contains 14 residues. V was pared by 2 bases and J by 6 bases, with 11 bases between. The protocol was immunoSEQ multiplex PCR, while the TCRdb copy is restricted to in-frame clones and leaves out a portion. Counted here are 110,000 or so clones, 90% to 95% occurring once; the ten biggest clones make up under 4.5%. The sequence came from a boy under three years old with hemimegalencephaly and intractable seizures. This specimen consisted of peripheral blood, obtained at surgery. The chain links TRBV11-3 to TRBJ2-1; D is uncertain. CDR3 sequence: CASSLTGLGNEQFF. The CDR3 DNA sequence: TGTGCCAGCAGCTTAACCGGGTTGGGCAATGAGCAGTTCTTC. Complete variable domain (other parts from reference TRBV11-3 and TRBJ2-1): EAGVVQSPRYKIIEKKQPVAFWCNPISGHNTLYWYLQNLGQGPELLIRYENEEAVDDSQLPKDRFSAERLKGVDSTLKIQPAELGDSAVYLCASSLTGLGNEQFFGPGTRLTVL.